The 28 T cell receptor beta chains below come from one sample, sequenced in a study of naive and memory T cell subsets. Four PCR rounds used nested alpha and beta constant region primers plus the SP2 primer. MiXCR, applied by TCRdb to the 5' RACE reads, yields one record per CDR3 protein. The repertoire includes roughly 62,000 distinct CDR3 sequences, 6.5% to 9% of them detected once, and 15% to 20% sits in the top ten. The library had UMIs added by 3' ligation of an oligonucleotide to TCR cDNA. The source of these receptors is a female donor in good health.

V is TRBV20-1 and J is TRBJ1-4, with TRBD1 identical over 8 bases. CDR3 length: 13 residues. V lost 4 bases, J lost 8 bases, and 6 bases stayed unmatched. Germline CDR1 is DFQATT and CDR2 is SNEGSKA (reference sequence). The CDR3: CSANDRGKEKLFF. CDR3 bases: TGCAGTGCTAATGACAGGGGTAAAGAAAAACTGTTTTTT.

The chain joins TRBV20-1 to TRBJ2-2; D unresolved. Germline assignment: CDR1 DFQATT and CDR2 SNEGSKA (reference sequence). The CDR3 is 12 residues long. Trimming removed 4 bases at V and 5 bases at J, with 8 bases between. Here the CDR3 DNA reads TGCAGTGCTAACGCAGATACCGGGGAGCTGTTTTTT. Protein: CSANADTGELFF.

The chain carries TRBV20-1 and TRBJ1-2; D gene ambiguous. From germline, CDR1 is DFQATT and CDR2 SNEGSKA (reference sequence). The CDR3 is 13 residues long. The germline V and J ends were trimmed by 0 bases and 3 bases, with 8 bases remaining between them. CDR3 coding DNA: TGCAGTGCTAGAGATGACGGGGACTATGGCTACACCTTC. It encodes CSARDDGDYGYTF.

This sequence joins TRBV6-5 and TRBJ1-2; 7 nucleotides align to TRBD1. The trim removed 6 bases at V and 8 bases at J, leaving 12 bases unmatched. The V gene's germline CDR1 is MNHEY and CDR2 SVGAGI. This CDR3 contains 14 residues. The CDR3 is CASRTQSTGRGYTF. The CDR3 DNA reads TGTGCCAGCAGAACCCAATCGACAGGGAGAGGCTACACCTTC.

This clonotype was counted at least ten times. The gene calls are TRBV7-9 and TRBJ1-5, with unresolved D. Trimming cost V 4 bases and J 3 bases, with 7 bases left between them. CDR1 is SEHNR, CDR2 FQNEAQ, per germline (reference sequence). The CDR3 loop spans 13 amino acids. CDR3 nucleotide sequence: TGTGCCAGCAGCTCCCGGGACAATCAGCCCCAGCATTTT. Translation: CASSSRDNQPQHF.

The chain is built from TRBV5-6 and TRBJ1-5; D call uncertain. From germline, CDR1 is SGHDT and CDR2 YYEEEE. The CDR3 is 15 residues long. V was clipped by 3 bases and J by 0 bases, with 10 bases between them. Here the CDR3 DNA reads TGTGCCAGCAGCTCCGGACCCTATAGCAATCAGCCCCAGCATTTT. Translated: CASSSGPYSNQPQHF.

This clonotype has a count of ten or more. The CDR3 DNA reads TGCAGCGTTTCAGGGGACACGGCCTACGAGCAGTACTTC. This codes for CSVSGDTAYEQYF. The chain joins TRBV29-1 to TRBJ2-7, with a tentative D call TRBD1 (6 bases). Per the germline V gene, CDR1 is SQVTM and CDR2 is ANQGSEA. Between the trimmed V and J ends, which lost 5 bases and 2 bases, there was a span of 13 bases. This CDR3 comprises 13 residues.

V is TRBV3-1 and J is TRBJ2-7; D might be TRBD2 (5 bases). V was shortened by 4 bases and J by 6 bases, with 10 bases between the two germline ends. Germline CDR1 LGHDT, CDR2 YNNKEL (reference sequence). The CDR3 runs 12 residues. Written as DNA, the CDR3 is TGTGCCAGCAGCCTTAGCCGGGGCGAGCAGTACTTC. Its translation is CASSLSRGEQYF.

V usage is TRBV29-1 and J usage is TRBJ2-7; D is unresolved. Germline assignment: CDR1 SQVTM and CDR2 ANQGSEA. Trimming took off 1 base at V and 2 bases at J, with 9 bases between the two ends. The CDR3 loop spans 13 amino acids. The DNA for the CDR3 is TGCAGCGTTGAAGGGACCGATCCCTACGAGCAGTACTTC. Translating it yields CSVEGTDPYEQYF.

This clonotype was detected only once. Compared with germline, one end of the junction differs, possibly owing to a read error. The J gene is TRBJ1-5, the V gene TRBV28; tentatively, D is TRBD1 (5 bases). Germline V gene sequence: CDR1 MDHEN, CDR2 SYDVKM. CDR3 size: 18 residues. This CDR3 is CASSLSRIRALSNQPQNF. The CDR3 DNA is TGTGCCAGCAGTTTATCAAGAATCAGGGCCTTAAGCAATCAGCCCCAGAATTTT.

This clonotype was counted only a few times. The V call is TRBV5-1, the J call TRBJ2-7; 7 bases agree with TRBD2. J gave up 6 bases and V 0 bases, and 9 bases lay outside the gene matches. Germline assignment: CDR1 SGHRS and CDR2 YFSETQ. This CDR3 comprises 15 residues. The CDR3 spells CASSLVGGVKGEQYF. The CDR3 DNA is TGCGCCAGCAGCTTGGTTGGGGGGGTCAAGGGCGAGCAGTACTTC.

There are many counts of this clonotype. The chain combines TRBV7-3 with TRBJ2-2; TRBD2 matches 8 bases. The CDR3 contains 16 residues. Germline V CDR1 and CDR2: SGHTA, FQGTGA. V was pared by 9 bases and J by 6 bases, with 15 bases of the junction left unmatched. CDR3 residues: CASQEYGGAFAGELFF. CDR3 in DNA: TGTGCCAGTCAGGAGTACGGGGGGGCCTTCGCCGGGGAGCTGTTTTTT.

This clonotype was recorded at least ten times. For the CDR3, the DNA is TGCAGTGCTAGAGGAATGGGGGCCGAGCAGTACTTC. This encodes CSARGMGAEQYF. V is TRBV20-1 and J is TRBJ2-7; a weak D match, TRBD1 (6 bases). In germline, CDR1 is DFQATT, CDR2 SNEGSKA (reference sequence). V gave up 1 base and J gave up 6 bases, with 10 bases separating them. CDR3 length: 12 amino acids.

This clonotype appeared a few times. V is TRBV4-1 and J is TRBJ2-7; 11 positions match TRBD2. Germline loops: CDR1 MGHRA, CDR2 YSYEKL. V trimming: 2 bases; J trimming: 4 bases; junction bases outside the gene matches: 7. The CDR3 covers 16 residues. The CDR3 region is CASSQFIAGGPYEQYF. Here the CDR3 DNA reads TGCGCCAGCAGCCAATTTATAGCGGGGGGGCCTTACGAGCAGTACTTC.

This clonotype appeared a few times. The gene calls are TRBV10-3 and TRBJ2-5; 7 bases are shared with TRBD1. This CDR3 spans 14 amino acids. V lost 10 bases, J lost 0 bases, and 8 bases stayed unmatched. Germline CDR1 ENHRY, CDR2 SYGVKD. The CDR3 DNA follows: TGTGCCACTGGGACAGAGCCCAACCAAGAGACCCAGTACTTC. Residues: CATGTEPNQETQYF.

This clonotype has only a few counts. The V call is TRBV20-1, the J call TRBJ2-1; 9 positions match TRBD2. V dropped 4 bases and J dropped 0; count of bases not matched to a gene: 13. The CDR3 sequence is 18 residues long. Per germline, CDR1 DFQATT and CDR2 SNEGSKA (reference sequence). In DNA form, the CDR3 reads TGCAGTGCTAAAACCGCGCGGGAGGGCCTGGGCTCCTACAATGAGCAGTTCTTC. It yields the protein CSAKTAREGLGSYNEQFF.

The chain combines TRBV6-5 with TRBJ1-2, with 7 bases identical to TRBD1. Looked up from germline, CDR1 is MNHEY and CDR2 is SVGAGI. With 0 bases clipped from V and 3 bases from J, the junction kept 7 bases outside the gene matches. This CDR3 has 16 amino acids. The CDR3, as DNA: TGTGCCAGCAGTTACTCAGAGGGGGCCTCGTACTATGGCTACACCTTC. Translated, it gives CASSYSEGASYYGYTF.

This clonotype was picked up a small number of times. The chain is built from TRBV5-1 and TRBJ1-3; TRBD1 agrees at 9 bases. The CDR3 contains 15 residues. V dropped 2 bases and J dropped 6; count of bases not matched to a gene: 6. The germline V gene has CDR1 SGHRS and CDR2 YFSETQ. The CDR3 reads CASSFGQGTENTIYF. The CDR3 nucleotides are TGCGCCAGCAGCTTTGGACAGGGGACTGAAAACACCATATATTTT. The whole variable domain, filled in from reference TRBV5-1 and TRBJ1-3, reads KAGVTQTPRYLIKTRGQQVTLSCSPISGHRSVSWYQQTPGQGLQFLFEYFSETQRNKGNFPGRFSGRQFSNSRSEMNVSTLELGDSALYLCASSFGQGTENTIYFGEGSWLTVV.

The sample holds a few counts of this clonotype. The chain combines TRBV12-3 or TRBV12-4 with TRBJ1-1; unclear D gene. This CDR3 is built from 13 residues. Deletions cut 3 bases from V and 4 bases from J, with 9 bases between. The CDR3 protein is CASSFHSPTEAFF. CDR3 in DNA: TGTGCCAGCAGTTTTCACTCTCCCACTGAAGCTTTCTTT.

This clonotype was found once. This chain links TRBV11-2 with TRBJ1-2, with D possibly TRBD1 on 6 matching bases. The V end was cut by 6 bases, the J end by 12 bases, with 17 bases between. The germline V gene encodes CDR1 SGHAT and CDR2 FQNNGV. The CDR3 has 12 residues. CDR3 in DNA: TGTGCCAGCAGGAGGGGGGAGGAGGGCGACACCTTC. Encoded protein: CASRRGEEGDTF.

The sample holds many counts of this clonotype. The V and J genes are TRBV20-1 and TRBJ1-2, with D uncertain. The germline V and J ends were trimmed by 1 base and 9 bases, with 0 bases remaining between them. CDR3 length: 8 residues. From germline, CDR1 is DFQATT and CDR2 SNEGSKA (reference sequence). As DNA, the CDR3 is TGCAGTGCTAGAGGCTACACCTTC. Its protein is CSARGYTF.

This clonotype was detected a few times. The CDR3 sequence is CAVRREENQETQYF. CDR3 sequence (DNA): TGTGCCGTTCGGAGGGAGGAGAACCAAGAGACCCAGTACTTC. This chain links TRBV15 with TRBJ2-5, with D tentatively TRBD2 (6 bases). The length of the CDR3 is 14 residues. V was clipped by 11 bases and J by 0 bases, with 16 bases between them. Germline V gene lookup returns CDR1 LNHNV and CDR2 YYDKDF (reference sequence).

This clonotype has a handful of counts. This sequence joins TRBV12-3 or TRBV12-4 and TRBJ2-1, with 8 bases aligning to TRBD2. Germline trimming cut 4 bases from V and 7 bases from J; bases unmatched to any gene: 6. The CDR3 totals 14 residues. For the CDR3, the DNA is TGTGCCAGCAGTTCCAGGACTAGCTTAAATGAGCAGTTCTTC. It is translated as CASSSRTSLNEQFF.

At least ten counts were recorded for this clonotype. The rearrangement uses TRBV27 and TRBJ1-1; D is perhaps TRBD1 (5 bases). The V and J ends lost 4 bases and 1 base respectively, with 10 bases between them. CDR3 length equals 14 residues. Germline loops: CDR1 MNHEY, CDR2 SMNVEV (reference sequence). CDR3 region: CASSWDRSNTEAFF. For the CDR3, the DNA is TGTGCCAGCAGTTGGGACCGATCGAACACTGAAGCTTTCTTT.

In its sample, this clonotype was seen many times. This sequence joins TRBV6-6 and TRBJ1-2, with D possibly being TRBD1 (5 bases). The CDR3 is 14 residues long. Germline CDR1 MNHNY, CDR2 SVGAGI (reference sequence). Trimming shortened V by 8 bases and J by 5 bases, and 18 bases separated the two germline ends. The DNA for the CDR3 is TGTGCCAGCGGAGGGAGTGGACGGGGGTATGGCTACACCTTC. Encoded protein: CASGGSGRGYGYTF.

This clonotype turned up a few times. The chain has TRBV28 and TRBJ2-7; TRBD1 matches at 8 bases. This CDR3 contains 15 residues. Trimming cost V 5 bases and J 8 bases; bases outside gene matches: 14. Looked up from germline, CDR1 is MDHEN and CDR2 is SYDVKM. CDR3 amino acids: CASSTQGQGALKQYF. The CDR3 DNA follows: TGTGCCAGCAGTACACAGGGGCAGGGGGCCTTGAAGCAGTACTTC.

This clonotype came up many times. This chain links TRBV12-2 with TRBJ1-3. TRBV12-2 is labeled a pseudogene. The CDR3 consists of 14 residues. The CDR3 sequence: CASRPTRVGNTIYF. The CDR3 bases are TGTGCAAGTCGCCCGACCCGAGTCGGAAACACCATATATTTT.

The chain uses TRBV19 and TRBJ2-7; 8 positions match TRBD1. The CDR3 has 16 residues. Germline V gene sequence: CDR1 LNHDA, CDR2 SQIVND (reference sequence). V lost 7 bases to trimming and J lost 3 bases; unmatched junction nucleotides: 14. CDR3 DNA: TGTGCCAGTAAGCCCAGGGACAGGAGGGGAGTCTACGAGCAGTACTTC. Translating it yields CASKPRDRRGVYEQYF.